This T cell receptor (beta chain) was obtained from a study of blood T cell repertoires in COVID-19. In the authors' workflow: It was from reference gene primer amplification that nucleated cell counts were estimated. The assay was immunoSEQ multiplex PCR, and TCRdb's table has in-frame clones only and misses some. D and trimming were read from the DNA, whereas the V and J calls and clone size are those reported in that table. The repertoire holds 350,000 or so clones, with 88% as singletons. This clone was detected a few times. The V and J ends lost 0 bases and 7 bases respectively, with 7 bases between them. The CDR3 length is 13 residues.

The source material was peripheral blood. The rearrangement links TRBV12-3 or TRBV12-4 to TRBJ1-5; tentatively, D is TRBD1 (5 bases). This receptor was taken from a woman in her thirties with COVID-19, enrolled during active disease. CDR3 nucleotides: TGTGCCAGCAGTTTAGCGCGGGGGCAGCCCCAGCATTTT. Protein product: CASSLARGQPQHF.